The sequence of this T cell receptor beta chain was determined in a study of blood T cells in healthy people across ages. General observations from the study: Per million T cells, TCR beta diversity dropped about linearly as age rose. Leaving the PBMCs unsorted stopped any conclusive comparison of naive versus antigen-experienced cells. Donor CMV status, an unknown factor, possibly confounded changes in expanded clonotypes.

In terms of origin and age, donors were healthy Caucasian individuals from Russia aged about 6 to 95. This CDR3 has 16 residues. The V end was cut by 2 bases, the J end by 4 bases, with 16 bases between. Combining a sample-barcoded 5' primer with a J-beta primer mix, a second PCR ran for roughly 6 to 11 cycles. TCRdb itself ran the 5' RACE reads through MiXCR, one entry per CDR3 protein. The table shows 650,000 to 1,000,000 distinct CDR3 sequences, with around 36% occurring only once. This clonotype was counted a few times. Its target is unknown. The V call is TRBV12-3 or TRBV12-4, the J call TRBJ2-3; D gene ambiguous. The source is a man younger than 30 in good health. Sequencing used blood. The CDR3 nucleotides read TGTGCCAGCAGTTTAATAGGCGTTTTCAGCGCAGATACGCAGTATTTT. Translated, it gives CASSLIGVFSADTQYF.